The rows below give T cell receptor beta chains drawn from one sample of a study of blood T cell repertoires in COVID-19. Assay used: immunoSEQ multiplex PCR; TCRdb lists only in-frame clones, some missing. The sample records tens of thousands of clones, approximately 84% being singletons. Sample: peripheral blood. These receptor sequences come from a man aged 50 or older with active COVID-19. Each CDR3 is given without its conserved first and last residue. Each record gives: V gene, J gene, CDR3 protein.

>TRBV28|TRBJ1-1
ASSFRGPYTEAF
>TRBV7-7|TRBJ1-1
ASSLPMNTEAF
>TRBV9|TRBJ2-7
ASSARTGEFEEQY
>TRBV15|TRBJ1-1
ATSRDRGDTEAF
>TRBV7-2|TRBJ2-2
ASSRQGTGELF
>TRBV7-2|TRBJ2-1
ASSVRAGGLYNEQF
>TRBV9|TRBJ1-1
ASSVEAGFHTEAF
>TRBV28|TRBJ1-2
ASSSPRAGSLYGYT
>TRBV28|TRBJ1-6
ASSYAGTANSPLH
>TRBV6-2/TRBV6-3|TRBJ1-2
ASSLQGAYGYT
>TRBV28|TRBJ2-5
ASSLRGRAHQETQY
>TRBV6-6|TRBJ1-6
ASSYYDRSEPLH
>TRBV7-9|TRBJ2-6
ASSLEWAGRPGANVLT
>TRBV9|TRBJ1-1
ASSVEPGGSALRPEAF
>TRBV6-5|TRBJ1-6
ASSYSGTGGSPLH